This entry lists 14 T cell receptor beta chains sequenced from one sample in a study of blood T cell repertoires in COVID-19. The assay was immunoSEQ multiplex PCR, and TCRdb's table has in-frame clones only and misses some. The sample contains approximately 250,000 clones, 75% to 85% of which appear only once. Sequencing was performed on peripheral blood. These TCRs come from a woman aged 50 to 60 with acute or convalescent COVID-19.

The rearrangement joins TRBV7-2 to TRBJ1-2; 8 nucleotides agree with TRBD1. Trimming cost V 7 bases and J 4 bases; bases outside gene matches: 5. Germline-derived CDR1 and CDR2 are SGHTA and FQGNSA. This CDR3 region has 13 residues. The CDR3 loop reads CASISGTGYGYTF. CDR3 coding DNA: TGTGCCAGCATTTCCGGGACAGGCTATGGCTACACCTTC.

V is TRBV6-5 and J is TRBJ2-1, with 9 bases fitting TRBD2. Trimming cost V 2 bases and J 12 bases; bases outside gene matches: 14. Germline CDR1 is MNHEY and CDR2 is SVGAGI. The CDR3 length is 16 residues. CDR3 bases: TGTGCCAGCAGTTACGGGGGTCTAGCGGGATATTCGGGGCAGTTCTTC. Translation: CASSYGGLAGYSGQFF.

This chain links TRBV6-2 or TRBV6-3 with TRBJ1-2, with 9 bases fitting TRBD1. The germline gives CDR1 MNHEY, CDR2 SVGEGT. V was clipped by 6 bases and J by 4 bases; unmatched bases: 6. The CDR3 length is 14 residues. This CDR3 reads CASSQGQGFYGYTF. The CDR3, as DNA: TGTGCCAGCAGCCAAGGACAGGGGTTCTATGGCTACACCTTC.

CDR3 in DNA: TGTGCCAGCTCTCAAGGGAGGGACACTGAAGCTTTCTTT. Translated, it gives CASSQGRDTEAFF. This rearrangement joins TRBV18 to TRBJ1-1; D not resolved. Germline CDR1 and CDR2: KGHSH and LQKENI. This CDR3 is built from 13 residues. V was trimmed by 6 bases and J by 3 bases, leaving 11 bases between them.

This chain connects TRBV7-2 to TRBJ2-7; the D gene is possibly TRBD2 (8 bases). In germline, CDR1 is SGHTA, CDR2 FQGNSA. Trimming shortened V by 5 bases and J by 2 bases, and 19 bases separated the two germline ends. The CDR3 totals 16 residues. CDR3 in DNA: TGTGCCAGCAGCGCCCGGGGGGGGGACAGCACCTACGAGCAGTACTTC. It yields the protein CASSARGGDSTYEQYF.

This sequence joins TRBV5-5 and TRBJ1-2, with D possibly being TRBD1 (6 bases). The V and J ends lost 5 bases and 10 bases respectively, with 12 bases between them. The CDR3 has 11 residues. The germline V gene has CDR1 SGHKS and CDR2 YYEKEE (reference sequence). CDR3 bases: TGTGCCAGCAGGGGGGACACCTCCTACACCTTC. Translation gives CASRGDTSYTF.

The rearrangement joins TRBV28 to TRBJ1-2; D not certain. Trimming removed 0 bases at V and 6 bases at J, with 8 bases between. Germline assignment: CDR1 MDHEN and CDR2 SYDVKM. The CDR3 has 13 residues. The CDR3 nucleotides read TGTGCCAGCAGTTTATGGGGTGACAATGGCTACACCTTC. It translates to CASSLWGDNGYTF.

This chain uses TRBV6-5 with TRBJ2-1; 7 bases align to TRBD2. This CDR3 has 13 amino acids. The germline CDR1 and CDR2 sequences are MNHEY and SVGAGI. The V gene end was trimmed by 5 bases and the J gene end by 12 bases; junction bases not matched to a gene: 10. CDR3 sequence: CASSKRGEPGQFF. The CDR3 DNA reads TGTGCCAGCAGTAAGCGGGGTGAGCCGGGGCAGTTCTTC.

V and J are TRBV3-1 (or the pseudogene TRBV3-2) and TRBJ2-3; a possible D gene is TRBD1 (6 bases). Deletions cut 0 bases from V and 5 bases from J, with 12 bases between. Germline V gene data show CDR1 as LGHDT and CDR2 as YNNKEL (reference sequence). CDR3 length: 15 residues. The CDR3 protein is CASSQDGRGGDTQYF. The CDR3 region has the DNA TGTGCCAGCAGCCAAGATGGCAGGGGTGGAGATACGCAGTATTTT.

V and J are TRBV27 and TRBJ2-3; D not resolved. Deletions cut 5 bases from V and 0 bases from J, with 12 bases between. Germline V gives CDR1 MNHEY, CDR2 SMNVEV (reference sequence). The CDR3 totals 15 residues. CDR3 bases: TGTGCCAGCAGTCCACTATCAGCTAGCACAGATACGCAGTATTTT. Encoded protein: CASSPLSASTDTQYF.

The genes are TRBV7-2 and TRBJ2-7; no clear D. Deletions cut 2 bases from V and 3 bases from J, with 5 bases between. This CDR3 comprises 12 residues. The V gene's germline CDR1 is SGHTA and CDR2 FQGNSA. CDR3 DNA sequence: TGTGCCAGCAGCTTAACGGTCTACGAGCAGTACTTC. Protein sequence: CASSLTVYEQYF.

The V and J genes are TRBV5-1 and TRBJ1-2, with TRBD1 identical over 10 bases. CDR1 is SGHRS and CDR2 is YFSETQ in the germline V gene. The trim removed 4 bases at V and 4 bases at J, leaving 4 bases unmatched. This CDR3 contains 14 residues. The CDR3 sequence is CASSGQGVGYGYTF. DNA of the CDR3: TGCGCCAGCAGCGGACAGGGGGTCGGCTATGGCTACACCTTC.

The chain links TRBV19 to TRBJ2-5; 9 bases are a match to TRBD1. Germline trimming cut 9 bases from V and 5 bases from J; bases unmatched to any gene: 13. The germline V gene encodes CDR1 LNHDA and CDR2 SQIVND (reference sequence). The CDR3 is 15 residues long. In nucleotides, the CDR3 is TGTGCCAGCATGTTTACAGGGGGCAGGGAGGAGACCCAGTACTTC. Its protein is CASMFTGGREETQYF.

The CDR3 sequence: CASSLPGQGNTGELFF. In DNA, the CDR3 is TGTGCCAGCAGCCTGCCGGGACAGGGGAACACCGGGGAGCTGTTTTTT. V and J are TRBV3-1 (or the pseudogene TRBV3-2) and TRBJ2-2; 9 bases match TRBD1. The CDR3 runs to 16 residues. V trimming: 4 bases; J trimming: 1 base; junction bases outside the gene matches: 4. Germline lookup yields CDR1 LGHDT and CDR2 YNNKEL (reference sequence).